This T cell receptor (beta chain) was identified during a study of blood T cells in healthy people across ages. Points from the study as a whole: Samples with more naive T cells showed higher observed beta diversity.

This clonotype was recorded once. The target antigen is unknown. With a J-beta primer mix and a sample-barcoded 5' primer, a second PCR ran about 6 to 11 cycles. One entry per CDR3 protein, called by TCRdb with MiXCR from the 5' RACE reads. The sample includes roughly 790,000 distinct CDR3 sequences, about 40% of them seen just once. The sequence came from a woman aged 60 to 75 in good health. Sequencing was carried out using blood.

The CDR3 DNA is TGCAGTGCTAGCATCCGGGGGGGAGAGACCCAGTACTTC. Amino acids: CSASIRGGETQYF. This sequence joins TRBV20-1 and TRBJ2-7; TRBD2 aligns across 8 bases. The J call may be in error: the DNA end matches TRBJ2-5 better. The CDR3 is made up of 13 amino acids. The germline V gene encodes CDR1 DFQATT and CDR2 SNEGSKA (reference sequence).